What follows are 21 T cell receptor beta chains derived from one specimen sequenced in a study of T cell responses to AZD1222 COVID-19 vaccine. Some clones are missing from TCRdb's copy, which holds only in-frame ones; the method was immunoSEQ multiplex PCR. The table shows approximately 120,000 clones, with about 89% occurring only once. Sequenced here: peripheral blood, sampled on day 0 of AZD1222 vaccination. The receptors here all came from an adult in good health.

CDR3 in DNA: TGCGCCAGCAGCCTGGTTGAAGATCCTAGCAATCAGCCCCAGCATTTT. Translated: CASSLVEDPSNQPQHF. The rearrangement uses TRBV4-1 and TRBJ1-5; no clear D gene. Germline values: CDR1 MGHRA, CDR2 YSYEKL. Trimming cost V 4 bases and J 0 bases, with 13 bases left between them. The CDR3 sequence is 16 residues long.

The chain combines TRBV4-3 with TRBJ2-2; D gene unclear. This CDR3 spans 16 amino acids. The germline V gene has CDR1 LGHNA and CDR2 YSLEER. V was trimmed by 0 bases and J by 4 bases, leaving 12 bases between them. The CDR3: CASSQEGTGVTGELFF. The CDR3 coding sequence is TGCGCCAGCAGCCAAGAGGGAACGGGCGTCACCGGGGAGCTGTTTTTT.

V is TRBV10-2 and J is TRBJ2-1; D call uncertain. Germline V gives CDR1 WSHSY, CDR2 SAAADI. The germline V and J ends were trimmed by 5 bases and 0 bases, with 8 bases remaining between them. The CDR3 consists of 14 residues. CDR3 residues: CASSSESSYNEQFF. CDR3 sequence (DNA): TGCGCCAGCAGTAGCGAGAGCTCCTACAATGAGCAGTTCTTC.

The rearrangement uses TRBV15 and TRBJ2-1; D is possibly TRBD2 (7 bases). The ends were cut back, 0 bases at V and 9 bases at J, with 18 bases in the middle. Germline CDR1 LNHNV, CDR2 YYDKDF (reference sequence). The CDR3 contains 16 residues. DNA of the CDR3: TGTGCCACCAGCAGAGAGAGAGTGGGGGGGCGGAGTGAGCAGTTCTTC. Its translation is CATSRERVGGRSEQFF.

This chain connects TRBV5-1 to TRBJ2-3, with TRBD2 identical over 11 bases. J was trimmed by 6 bases and V by 6 bases; bases with no gene match: 6. The CDR3 has 14 residues. Germline V gene lookup returns CDR1 SGHRS and CDR2 YFSETQ. CDR3 nucleotides: TGCGCCAGCACCTTAACTAGCGGGAGCGATACGCAGTATTTT. Encoded protein: CASTLTSGSDTQYF.

The J gene is TRBJ1-2, the V gene TRBV6-5; unclear D gene. Germline CDR1 reads MNHEY; CDR2 reads SVGAGI. The ends were cut back, 4 bases at V and 3 bases at J, with 6 bases in the middle. The CDR3 has 12 residues. The CDR3 DNA reads TGTGCCAGCAGTTCGGCCGACTATGGCTACACCTTC. The encoded protein is CASSSADYGYTF.

The chain links TRBV19 to TRBJ1-5; 11 nucleotides line up with TRBD1. Germline loops: CDR1 LNHDA, CDR2 SQIVND (reference sequence). This CDR3 comprises 18 residues. J gave up 2 bases and V 4 bases, and 10 bases lay outside the gene matches. The CDR3, as DNA: TGTGCCAGTAGTACATATGGACAGGGGGCGTGGGGCAATCAGCCCCAGCATTTT. Translating it yields CASSTYGQGAWGNQPQHF. Full variable domain (missing parts from reference TRBV19 and TRBJ1-5): DGGITQSPKYLFRKEGQNVTLSCEQNLNHDAMYWYRQDPGQGLRLIYYSQIVNDFQKGDIAEGYSVSREKKESFPLTVTSAQKNPTAFYLCASSTYGQGAWGNQPQHFGDGTRLSIL.

The chain has TRBV6-5 and TRBJ2-7; D is ambiguous. This CDR3 spans 16 amino acids. CDR1 is MNHEY, CDR2 SVGAGI, per germline. Trimming cost V 0 bases and J 0 bases, with 12 bases left between them. The CDR3 loop is CASSYSFGVDSYEQYF. The CDR3 DNA reads as TGTGCCAGCAGTTACTCGTTTGGCGTTGACTCCTACGAGCAGTACTTC.

The CDR3 sequence is CASSGGTSENEQYF. For the CDR3, the DNA is TGTGCCAGTAGTGGCGGGACTAGCGAAAACGAGCAGTACTTC. The chain links TRBV19 to TRBJ2-7, with 10 bases identical to TRBD2. CDR1 LNHDA and CDR2 SQIVND come from the germline V gene (reference sequence). Trimming at V came to 5 bases and at J to 5 bases, leaving 6 bases not matched to a gene. The CDR3 totals 14 residues.

The chain combines TRBV5-4 with TRBJ2-1; 8 bases are shared with TRBD2. Germline CDR1 SGHNT, CDR2 YYREEE (reference sequence). With V trimmed by 4 bases and J by 10 bases, 16 bases remained unmatched. There are 16 residues in the CDR3. CDR3 sequence: CASSRTGTRVFVEQFF. The CDR3 coding sequence is TGTGCCAGCAGCAGAACCGGGACTAGAGTTTTCGTGGAGCAGTTCTTC.

The rearrangement links TRBV7-9 to TRBJ2-1, with D possibly being TRBD1 or TRBD2 (5 bases each). With 2 bases removed from V and 6 bases from J, the gap between germline ends came to 17 bases. CDR1 and CDR2 from the germline V gene are SEHNR and FQNEAQ (reference sequence). The CDR3 length is 16 residues. This CDR3 is CASSLSGTPAANEQFF. The CDR3 DNA follows: TGTGCCAGCAGCTTATCTGGGACCCCGGCCGCCAATGAGCAGTTCTTC. Full variable domain (remainder filled in from reference TRBV7-9 and TRBJ2-1): DTGVSQNPRHKITKRGQNVTFRCDPISEHNRLYWYRQTLGQGPEFLTYFQNEAQLEKSRLLSDRFSAERPKGSFSTLEIQRTEQGDSAMYLCASSLSGTPAANEQFFGPGTRLTVL.

The chain links TRBV29-1 to TRBJ1-2; 7 bases match TRBD1. The CDR3 has 12 residues. The germline V gene has CDR1 SQVTM and CDR2 ANQGSEA. V was pared by 3 bases and J by 4 bases, with 2 bases of the junction left unmatched. The CDR3 reads CSVERTGYGYTF. The CDR3 region has the DNA TGCAGCGTTGAGAGGACAGGCTATGGCTACACCTTC.

This chain joins TRBV10-3 and TRBJ1-1; D possibly corresponds to TRBD1 (5 bases). V gave up 7 bases and J gave up 2 bases, with 14 bases separating them. The germline gives CDR1 ENHRY, CDR2 SYGVKD. The CDR3 extends over 14 amino acids. CDR3 region: CAITSRAENTEAFF. CDR3 in DNA: TGTGCCATCACGAGCAGGGCTGAAAACACTGAAGCTTTCTTT.

The CDR3 DNA is TGCAGCCTCGCGCTAGCGGGAGTGAGCTCCTACAATGAGCAGTTCTTC. Translation: CSLALAGVSSYNEQFF. The rearrangement joins TRBV29-1 to TRBJ2-1, with 10 bases aligning to TRBD2. This CDR3 has 16 residues. Germline V gene sequence: CDR1 SQVTM, CDR2 ANQGSEA. V gave up 8 bases and J gave up 0 bases; unmatched junction bases: 10.

The rearrangement uses TRBV24-1 and TRBJ2-2; perhaps TRBD1 as D (6 bases). V was shortened by 10 bases and J by 0 bases, with 11 bases between the two germline ends. The CDR3 has 14 amino acids. CDR1 and CDR2 from the germline V gene are KGHDR and SFDVKD. The DNA for the CDR3 is TGTGCCACGCAGGGGCGATCGAACACCGGGGAGCTGTTTTTT. Translation gives CATQGRSNTGELFF.

This clone was observed once. The J gene is TRBJ1-4, the V gene TRBV30; the D is unclear. V lost 1 base to trimming and J lost 12 bases, with 12 bases between them. This CDR3 is built from 12 residues. Germline values: CDR1 GTSNPN, CDR2 SVGIG (reference sequence). CDR3 residues: CAWSEYYQELFF. Here the CDR3 DNA reads TGTGCCTGGAGTGAGTATTACCAGGAACTGTTTTTT.

The chain employs TRBV6-2 or TRBV6-3 and TRBJ1-2, with TRBD1 as a possible D gene (5 bases). CDR3 length: 13 amino acids. The germline V gene encodes CDR1 MNHEY and CDR2 SVGEGT. The germline V and J ends were trimmed by 4 bases and 10 bases, with 16 bases remaining between them. The chain's CDR3 is CASSLSRTGDYTF. CDR3 coding DNA: TGTGCCAGCAGTTTATCCCGGACGGGGGACTACACCTTC.

This clone has a single count. The genes are TRBV2 and TRBJ1-2; D gene unclear. Trimming took 7 bases from V and 1 from J, leaving 10 bases between them. The germline gives CDR1 SNHLY, CDR2 FYNNEI. The CDR3 loop spans 13 amino acids. The CDR3 here is CASTLRNNYGYTF. CDR3 nucleotides: TGTGCCAGCACCCTAAGGAATAACTATGGCTACACCTTC.

The chain employs TRBV11-2 and TRBJ2-7; 14 nucleotides match TRBD2. The CDR3 runs 16 residues. The V segment lost 1 base and the J segment 4 bases; nucleotides outside the gene matches: 3. CDR1 is SGHAT, CDR2 FQNNGV, per germline. CDR3 residues: CASSLVRTSGRYEQYF. In DNA, the CDR3 is TGTGCCAGCAGCTTAGTTAGGACTAGCGGGAGGTACGAGCAGTACTTC.

The CDR3: CASSSLGQTSGNTIYF. The DNA for the CDR3 is TGTGCCAGTAGTAGCCTCGGACAGACCTCTGGAAACACCATATATTTT. The chain is built from TRBV19 and TRBJ1-3, with D possibly TRBD1 on 6 matching bases. CDR3 length: 16 amino acids. Trimming cost V 4 bases and J 0 bases, with 13 bases left between them. Germline V gives CDR1 LNHDA, CDR2 SQIVND (reference sequence).

The rearrangement uses TRBV2 and TRBJ1-4; D is perhaps TRBD1 (6 bases). CDR3 size: 11 residues. Germline V gene lookup returns CDR1 SNHLY and CDR2 FYNNEI. With 4 bases removed from V and 14 bases from J, the gap between germline ends came to 11 bases. The CDR3 spells CASSVRGSLFF. The CDR3, as DNA: TGTGCCAGCAGTGTGAGGGGGTCTCTGTTTTTT.